This T cell receptor beta chain was obtained from a study of T cells after yellow fever vaccination. Study as a whole: Those fractions that held only low numbers of cells were prepared using the SMART-Seq v4 Ultra Low Input RNA kit. Findings and caveats of the study: A small proportion of clonotypes was detected in both the CD4 and CD8 compartments. Any FACS-sorted repertoire could hold abundant clonotypes that contaminate it from the bulk population.

Germline V gene lookup returns CDR1 SGHRS and CDR2 YFSETQ. The CDR3 is 14 residues long. V was trimmed by 4 bases and J by 5 bases, leaving 13 bases between them. This clonotype was seen more than once but under ten times. As yet, its antigen is unknown. TCRdb itself ran the 5' RACE reads through MiXCR, one entry per CDR3 protein. The sample includes 550,000 or so distinct CDR3 sequences, about a fifth of them seen just once. This sequence originates from a man under 40 who received the YFV17D yellow fever vaccine. The chain uses TRBV5-1 and TRBJ2-1; D is ambiguous. The source was PBMCs, collected 15 days after the yellow fever booster vaccination. The CDR3 sequence: CASSPASSNNEQFF. The CDR3 nucleotides read TGCGCCAGCAGCCCCGCCAGCAGCAACAATGAGCAGTTCTTC.